These T cell receptor beta chains were read from a single sample in a study of cytomegalovirus exposure and HLA in healthy donors. TCRdb's table, derived via immunoSEQ multiplex PCR, lists solely in-frame clones and lacks some. Of about 170,000 clones listed, roughly 60% are singletons. Sequencing input: PBMCs. These receptors were collected from a man aged 35 to 55 in good health and CMV-seronegative. Both conserved end residues are part of each CDR3. The order of the fields is D gene, clone size, V gene, J gene, CDR3 DNA, CDR3 protein. D genes are given only for firm matches. The size field is filled for only some rows; it gives once, few, many or a size class.

D: NA; size: NA; V: TRBV11-2; J: TRBJ1-1; DNA: TGTGCCAGCAGCACCCGGGGAACAGGGTTTACTGAAGCTTTCTTT; CDR3: CASSTRGTGFTEAFF
D: TRBD2; size: once; V: TRBV5-8; J: TRBJ2-7; DNA: TGTGCCAGCAGCTTCACTAGCGTTACCTACGAGCAGTACTTC; CDR3: CASSFTSVTYEQYF
D: TRBD1; size: NA; V: TRBV7-3; J: TRBJ2-5; DNA: TGTGCCAACCCTTCGGCCGCCCAGGGGGCAGTAGAGACCCAGTACTTC; CDR3: CANPSAAQGAVETQYF
D: NA; size: NA; V: TRBV7-6; J: TRBJ2-1; DNA: TGTGCCAGCAGCTTACGAGGATCCAACCCCTACAATGAGCAGTTCTTC; CDR3: CASSLRGSNPYNEQFF
D: NA; size: NA; V: TRBV6-5; J: TRBJ1-4; DNA: TGTGCCAGCAGTTACCGGACAGCCAATGAAAAACTGTTTTTT; CDR3: CASSYRTANEKLFF
D: NA; size: few; V: TRBV7-9; J: TRBJ1-2; DNA: TGTGCCAGCAGCTTAGGGGAGAACTATGGCTACACCTTC; CDR3: CASSLGENYGYTF
D: TRBD1; size: NA; V: TRBV15; J: TRBJ2-7; DNA: TGTGCCACCAGCAGAAACACAGGGGCCACCTACGAGCAGTACTTC; CDR3: CATSRNTGATYEQYF
D: TRBD2; size: NA; V: TRBV28; J: TRBJ2-5; DNA: TGTGCCAGCAGTTTTAATAGCGGGGGGGCGGGGGAGACCCAGTACTTC; CDR3: CASSFNSGGAGETQYF
D: TRBD1; size: NA; V: TRBV5-6; J: TRBJ2-3; DNA: TGTGCCAGCAGCCCTGGGACAGGGAGCACAGATACGCAGTATTTT; CDR3: CASSPGTGSTDTQYF
D: NA; size: few; V: TRBV6-1; J: TRBJ2-2; DNA: TGTGCCAGCAGACCCAGCGAGATCGTGACCGGGGAGCTGTTTTTT; CDR3: CASRPSEIVTGELFF
D: NA; size: NA; V: TRBV28; J: TRBJ2-5; DNA: TGTGCCAGCAGTTTGGGGCCGCGAGAGACCCAGTACTTC; CDR3: CASSLGPRETQYF
D: NA; size: once; V: TRBV7-9; J: TRBJ2-7; DNA: TGTGCCAGCAGCCCCTTAGCTTTCAGGGGGGCTTACGAGCAGTACTTC; CDR3: CASSPLAFRGAYEQYF
D: NA; size: NA; V: TRBV14; J: TRBJ1-1; DNA: TGTGCCAGCAGCCTTATCAGGGCCTTAAGCACTGAAGCTTTCTTT; CDR3: CASSLIRALSTEAFF
D: TRBD1; size: NA; V: TRBV5-1; J: TRBJ2-4; DNA: TGCGCCAGCGGACAGGGGGGTTTTTTAAACATTCAGTACTTC; CDR3: CASGQGGFLNIQYF
D: TRBD2; size: once; V: TRBV14; J: TRBJ2-2; DNA: TGTGCCAGCAGCCGTAGCGGGGTCGCCGGCGGGGAGCTGTTTTTT; CDR3: CASSRSGVAGGELFF
D: NA; size: few; V: TRBV5-6; J: TRBJ2-1; DNA: TGTGCCAGCAGAAAGAGGGGACTGCCGGGACCTTCCTACAATGAGCAGTTCTTC; CDR3: CASRKRGLPGPSYNEQFF
D: TRBD1; size: NA; V: TRBV18; J: TRBJ1-4; DNA: TGTGCCAGCTCAGCGCAGGCCGGCAGGGGACAGGCAACTAATGAAAAACTGTTTTTT; CDR3: CASSAQAGRGQATNEKLFF
D: TRBD1; size: once; V: TRBV5-1; J: TRBJ1-1; DNA: TGCGCCAGCAGGGAGCCGGGACAGGGGCCGAACACTGAAGCTTTCTTT; CDR3: CASREPGQGPNTEAFF
D: NA; size: few; V: TRBV6-1; J: TRBJ1-3; DNA: TGTGCCAGCAGTGCCGTCTCTGGAAACACCATATATTTT; CDR3: CASSAVSGNTIYF
D: NA; size: few; V: TRBV7-6; J: TRBJ1-3; DNA: TGTGCCAGCAGCTCCGCGGATCCCTCTGGAAACACCATATATTTT; CDR3: CASSSADPSGNTIYF
D: TRBD1; size: once; V: TRBV7-2; J: TRBJ1-2; DNA: TGTGCCAGCAGCGATACAGGGGGCTCGGACTATGGCTACACCTTC; CDR3: CASSDTGGSDYGYTF
D: TRBD2; size: NA; V: TRBV5-1; J: TRBJ2-3; DNA: TGCGCCAGCAGCTTGGGGCTCCGCGGGGGGGCAGGCACAGATACGCAGTATTTT; CDR3: CASSLGLRGGAGTDTQYF
D: TRBD2; size: NA; V: TRBV7-3; J: TRBJ2-5; DNA: TGTGCCAGCAGCTTTACTAGCGGGAAGGGCGAGACCCAGTACTTC; CDR3: CASSFTSGKGETQYF
D: NA; size: once; V: TRBV29-1; J: TRBJ2-2; DNA: TGCAGCGCCCGCAGTTTGCCGAACACCGGGGAGCTGTTTTTT; CDR3: CSARSLPNTGELFF
D: NA; size: once; V: TRBV7-9; J: TRBJ2-2; DNA: TGTTCCAGCAGCTCAAACACCGGGGAGCTGTTTTTT; CDR3: CSSSSNTGELFF
D: TRBD1; size: NA; V: TRBV6-6; J: TRBJ1-5; DNA: TGTGCCAGCAGTTACTCAACAGGGGGAAATCAGCCCCAGCATTTT; CDR3: CASSYSTGGNQPQHF
D: NA; size: NA; V: TRBV6-5; J: TRBJ1-4; DNA: TGTGCCAGCAGTTACTCGATCCCGGTTCAAAAACTGTTTTTT; CDR3: CASSYSIPVQKLFF
D: TRBD2; size: NA; V: TRBV11-3; J: TRBJ2-1; DNA: TGTGCCAGCAGCTTAGGGCTAGCGGGGTCGAATGAGCAGTTCTTC; CDR3: CASSLGLAGSNEQFF
D: NA; size: NA; V: TRBV19; J: TRBJ2-7; DNA: TGTGCCAGTAGTCCCCTGGGAGCTAACTACGAGCAGTACTTC; CDR3: CASSPLGANYEQYF
D: TRBD2; size: NA; V: TRBV12-5; J: TRBJ2-1; DNA: TGTGCTAGTGGTCTGCCCACGGGACTAGCGCATAACAATGAGCAGTTCTTC; CDR3: CASGLPTGLAHNNEQFF
D: NA; size: few; V: TRBV29-1; J: TRBJ2-1; DNA: TGCAGCGCCTGCTGCGGGCACTACAATGAGCAGTTCTTC; CDR3: CSACCGHYNEQFF
D: NA; size: NA; V: TRBV28; J: TRBJ2-3; DNA: TGTGCCAGCAATATTCCGGGACTCGCTCGTGGAGATACGCAGTATTTT; CDR3: CASNIPGLARGDTQYF
D: NA; size: few; V: TRBV19; J: TRBJ2-2; DNA: TGTGCCAGTAGTCCTCAACAGGTCGGGGAGCTGTTTTTT; CDR3: CASSPQQVGELFF
D: TRBD1; size: few; V: TRBV7-2; J: TRBJ1-3; DNA: TGTGCCAGCAGCGAAGGACAGGGGGCGATAACTGGAAACACCATATATTTT; CDR3: CASSEGQGAITGNTIYF
D: TRBD2; size: NA; V: TRBV19; J: TRBJ2-1; DNA: TGTGCCACGGGACTAGCAAACAATGAGCAGTTCTTC; CDR3: CATGLANNEQFF
D: NA; size: NA; V: TRBV7-9; J: TRBJ1-2; DNA: TGTGCCAGCAGCCTGAGGGCAGGGGACTATGGCTACACCTTC; CDR3: CASSLRAGDYGYTF
D: NA; size: NA; V: TRBV25-1; J: TRBJ2-1; DNA: TGTGCCAGCAGTGAAGGGGGACTCCGAGGGAATGAGCAGTTCTTC; CDR3: CASSEGGLRGNEQFF
D: NA; size: NA; V: TRBV5-1; J: TRBJ2-3; DNA: TGCGCCAGCAGCCTGTCGGGATCAGGGGCGGCAGATACGCAGTATTTT; CDR3: CASSLSGSGAADTQYF
D: TRBD1; size: NA; V: TRBV5-1; J: TRBJ2-1; DNA: TGCGCCAGCGGACGGGCGACAGGGGCCTACAATGAGCAGTTCTTC; CDR3: CASGRATGAYNEQFF
D: TRBD1; size: NA; V: TRBV7-8; J: TRBJ1-2; DNA: TGTGCCAGCAGCTTAGCGGGGACAGGGTCTATCTATGGCTACACCTTC; CDR3: CASSLAGTGSIYGYTF
D: NA; size: NA; V: TRBV10-3; J: TRBJ2-1; DNA: TGTGCCATCAGTGACCTCGCGGTCGCGTACAATGAGCAGTTCTTC; CDR3: CAISDLAVAYNEQFF
D: TRBD2; size: NA; V: TRBV7-8; J: TRBJ2-1; DNA: TGTGCCAGCAGCTTAGCTAGCGGGGTTCCTAAGGGGGAGCAGTTCTTC; CDR3: CASSLASGVPKGEQFF
D: NA; size: NA; V: TRBV6-6; J: TRBJ1-4; DNA: TGTGCCAGCAGTCCCTGGGCGGGGGAAAAACTGTTTTTT; CDR3: CASSPWAGEKLFF
D: TRBD1; size: NA; V: TRBV6-5; J: TRBJ1-1; DNA: TGTGCCAGCAGGCAAACAGGGGGCACTGAAGCTTTCTTT; CDR3: CASRQTGGTEAFF
D: TRBD1; size: NA; V: TRBV19; J: TRBJ1-5; DNA: TGTGCCAGTAGTAGGACAGGGGGTCAGCCCCAGCATTTT; CDR3: CASSRTGGQPQHF
D: NA; size: NA; V: TRBV7-9; J: TRBJ2-5; DNA: TGTGCCAGCAGCTTATTGGTTTCGGGAGAGACCCAGTACTTC; CDR3: CASSLLVSGETQYF
D: TRBD1; size: NA; V: TRBV4-1; J: TRBJ2-7; DNA: TGCGCCAGCAGCTCCCGACAGGGTTCCTACGAGCAGTACTTC; CDR3: CASSSRQGSYEQYF
D: TRBD2; size: NA; V: TRBV18; J: TRBJ2-1; DNA: TGTGCCAGCTCAACTACTAGCGGGAGCTCCTACAATGAGCAGTTCTTC; CDR3: CASSTTSGSSYNEQFF
D: TRBD2; size: NA; V: TRBV5-8; J: TRBJ2-3; DNA: TGTGCCAGCAGCTTGGGTAGCGGGGGGGCCCAAGATACGCAGTATTTT; CDR3: CASSLGSGGAQDTQYF
D: NA; size: NA; V: TRBV5-8; J: TRBJ2-3; DNA: TGTGCCACCTCCCGAGGATTGACGGGGGTCAGCACAGATACGCAGTATTTT; CDR3: CATSRGLTGVSTDTQYF
D: TRBD2; size: few; V: TRBV27; J: TRBJ2-1; DNA: TGTGCCAGCAGTTTATGGACTAGCGGGAGGGCTCGGGAGCAGTTCTTC; CDR3: CASSLWTSGRAREQFF
D: NA; size: NA; V: TRBV4-1; J: TRBJ2-3; DNA: TGCGCCAGCAGCCAAGGGGCAGGAACCTTCACAGATACGCAGTATTTT; CDR3: CASSQGAGTFTDTQYF
D: TRBD1; size: NA; V: TRBV13; J: TRBJ1-2; DNA: TGTGCCAGCAGCTTTCGGGGACAGGGAACCTATGGCTACACCTTC; CDR3: CASSFRGQGTYGYTF
D: TRBD1; size: NA; V: TRBV29-1; J: TRBJ1-1; DNA: TGCAGCGTCGCGGGGACAGACCAAGGTTTCTTT; CDR3: CSVAGTDQGFF
D: NA; size: once; V: TRBV6-5; J: TRBJ1-5; DNA: TGTGCCAGCAGCTTAGAGGGGGGGGGTCAGCCCCAGCATTTT; CDR3: CASSLEGGGQPQHF